The 10 T cell receptor beta chains given below trace back to one sample, sequenced in a study of vaccination and CD4 T cells after COVID-19. Cultured CD4+ T cell DNA was sequenced using the Oncomine TCR Beta short-read assay. TCRdb redid the calling of the PCR reads with MiXCR, one entry per CDR3 protein. The sample has almost 5,500 distinct CDR3 sequences, 60% to 80% seen once; the top ten hold 20% to 25%. No antigen is known for these receptors. Treatment defined: approximately 9-day PBMC culture with coronavirus spike peptide pools or control peptides (ViraFEST assay). The sequenced sample was CD4+ T cells from blood, cultured in vitro. Receptors were obtained from a human donor who had recovered from COVID-19.

This chain connects TRBV20-1 to TRBJ2-1; 9 positions agree with TRBD2. The trim removed 8 bases at V and 4 bases at J, leaving 15 bases unmatched. The CDR3 consists of 16 residues. CDR1 and CDR2 from the germline V gene are DFQATT and SNEGSKA (reference sequence). In nucleotides, the CDR3 is TGCAGTACTCAAAGAGCTAGCGGGACGAAATACAATGAGCAGTTCTTC. Protein product: CSTQRASGTKYNEQFF.

V is TRBV11-2 and J is TRBJ2-5; 7 bases fit TRBD2. This CDR3 contains 13 residues. Unmatched junction bases numbered 0, after V lost 3 bases and J lost 2 bases. CDR1 is SGHAT, CDR2 FQNNGV, per germline. CDR3 in amino acids: CASSLGGQETQYF. In nucleotides, the CDR3 is TGTGCCAGCAGCTTGGGAGGGCAAGAGACCCAGTACTTC.

In DNA form, the CDR3 reads TGTGCCAGCAGTTTATCCCCGGACAGGGGGCGGGACGAGCAGTACTTC. This sequence encodes CASSLSPDRGRDEQYF. The genes are TRBV27 and TRBJ2-7; TRBD1 matches at 11 bases. CDR1 and CDR2 (germline): MNHEY, SMNVEV (reference sequence). The V and J ends lost 0 bases and 5 bases, in that order; junction bases with no gene match: 6. The CDR3 has 16 amino acids.

This clonotype occurred once. V usage is TRBV7-2 and J usage is TRBJ1-3, with D unresolved. V was trimmed by 1 base and J by 2 bases, leaving 15 bases between them. The CDR3 has 17 amino acids. In germline, CDR1 is SGHTA, CDR2 FQGNSA. Here the CDR3 DNA reads TGTGCCAGCAGCTTAGGTTATGGCGGGAGGGCTGGAAACACCATATATTTT. This encodes CASSLGYGGRAGNTIYF.

The sample holds a few counts of this clonotype. Germline is not matched at one junction end, which may reflect a read error. The chain employs TRBV9 and TRBJ2-2; 7 bases line up with TRBD1. This CDR3 has 16 residues. From germline, CDR1 is SGDLS and CDR2 YYNGEE. The CDR3 region has the DNA TGTGCCAGCTGCGTGAGGGACAGACCGAACACCGGGGAGCTGTTTTTT. This codes for CASCVRDRPNTGELFF.

This chain connects TRBV29-1 to TRBJ2-5, with 12 bases fitting TRBD2. From germline, CDR1 is SQVTM and CDR2 ANQGSEA. V was clipped by 6 bases and J by 6 bases; unmatched bases: 8. This CDR3 spans 14 amino acids. Here the CDR3 DNA reads TGCAGCGTGGTCTCTAGCGGGGGGGCCAAGACCCAGTACTTC. It translates to CSVVSSGGAKTQYF.

This clonotype was recorded once. The chain links TRBV7-7 to TRBJ2-1, with 16 bases aligning to TRBD2. Germline V lookup: CDR1 SSHAT, CDR2 FNYEAQ (reference sequence). The V segment lost 5 bases and the J segment 10 bases; nucleotides outside the gene matches: 8. This CDR3 is built from 16 residues. The CDR3 DNA reads TGTGCCAGCAGCGAGACCGGGACTAGCGGGGGGGGCGAGCAGTTCTTC. Its translation: CASSETGTSGGGEQFF.

This chain links TRBV10-1 with TRBJ1-5, with 11 bases matching TRBD1. Trimming cost V 6 bases and J 0 bases; bases outside gene matches: 7. The CDR3 runs 17 residues. Germline V gene sequence: CDR1 WNHNN, CDR2 SYGVQD (reference sequence). CDR3 DNA: TGCGCCAGCAGGAGGGGACAGGGGGGTTGTAGCAATCAGCCCCAGCATTTT. Protein product: CASRRGQGGCSNQPQHF.

The rearrangement links TRBV20-1 to TRBJ2-5; no firm D call. Trimming cost V 0 bases and J 4 bases, with 6 bases left between them. This CDR3 spans 12 amino acids. From germline, CDR1 is DFQATT and CDR2 SNEGSKA (reference sequence). CDR3 sequence (DNA): TGCAGTGCTAGAGAAGCAGGAGAGACCCAGTACTTC. Translated, it gives CSAREAGETQYF.

This clonotype was detected only once. This CDR3 reads CASIQSSAGTLTRTDTQYF. The CDR3 DNA reads as TGTGCCAGCATTCAATCCTCTGCCGGGACCCTAACCCGGACAGATACGCAGTATTTT. The rearrangement uses TRBV6-1 and TRBJ2-3; D is tentatively TRBD1 or TRBD2 (5 bases each). The CDR3 is 19 residues long. Germline CDR1 and CDR2: MNHNS and SASEGT. V was cut by 7 bases and J by 3 bases, with 29 bases left in between.